Listed below are T cell receptor beta chains from one sample, sequenced in a study of T cells in Graves' hyperthyroidism and ophthalmopathy. TCRdb independently ran MiXCR on the multiplex PCR reads; one entry per CDR3 protein. The table includes 500,000 to 550,000 distinct CDR3 sequences, roughly 20% detected once. The sequenced sample consisted of blood. Every receptor here comes from a man younger than 35 with Graves' hyperthyroidism. Each CDR3 is given with its conserved first and last residue. Each record gives: D gene, clone size, CDR3 length, V gene, J gene, CDR3 DNA, CDR3 protein. D genes are given only for firm matches. Clone size is stated in some rows and not others, as once, few, many or a class when expanded.

D gene: TRBD1; clone size: few; CDR3 length: 15; V gene: TRBV11-2; J gene: TRBJ2-2; CDR3 DNA: TGTGCCAGCAGCCTGGACAGGGTATTAATCGGGGAGCTGTTTTTT; CDR3 protein: CASSLDRVLIGELFF
D gene: NA; clone size: many; CDR3 length: 14; V gene: TRBV25-1; J gene: TRBJ2-3; CDR3 DNA: TGTGCCAGCAGTGAATTACTGTCTGGAGATACGCAGTATTTT; CDR3 protein: CASSELLSGDTQYF
D gene: TRBD1; clone size: many; CDR3 length: 14; V gene: TRBV12-3/TRBV12-4; J gene: TRBJ1-5; CDR3 DNA: TGTGCCAGCAGCCCTGACAGGGTGAGTCAGCCCCAGCATTTT; CDR3 protein: CASSPDRVSQPQHF
D gene: NA; clone size: many; CDR3 length: 11; V gene: TRBV29-1; J gene: TRBJ1-2; CDR3 DNA: TGCAGCGCTGATGATGGGATCGGCTACACCTTC; CDR3 protein: CSADDGIGYTF
D gene: NA; clone size: many; CDR3 length: 16; V gene: TRBV28; J gene: TRBJ1-1; CDR3 DNA: TGTGCCAGCAGTTTCCCCCCCGAGACAGTGAACACTGAAGCTTTCTTT; CDR3 protein: CASSFPPETVNTEAFF
D gene: TRBD1; clone size: many; CDR3 length: 14; V gene: TRBV6-5; J gene: TRBJ1-1; CDR3 DNA: TGTGCCAGCATTAGCAGGGGGGCGTCCACTGAAGCTTTCTTT; CDR3 protein: CASISRGASTEAFF
D gene: TRBD1; clone size: many; CDR3 length: 12; V gene: TRBV12-3/TRBV12-4; J gene: TRBJ2-6; CDR3 DNA: TGTGCCAGCAGTCCTCGACAGGGAGTCCTGACTTTC; CDR3 protein: CASSPRQGVLTF
D gene: NA; clone size: few; CDR3 length: 15; V gene: TRBV9; J gene: TRBJ2-5; CDR3 DNA: TGTGCCAGCAGCGTAGGAGATGGGGGCCGGGAGACCCAGTACTTC; CDR3 protein: CASSVGDGGRETQYF
D gene: NA; clone size: many; CDR3 length: 11; V gene: TRBV6-1; J gene: TRBJ1-1; CDR3 DNA: TGTGCCAGCAACGGAGGGACACAAGCTTTCTTT; CDR3 protein: CASNGGTQAFF
D gene: NA; clone size: few; CDR3 length: 16; V gene: TRBV6-1; J gene: TRBJ2-5; CDR3 DNA: TGTGCCAGCAGTGAAGCTCGCCCAGCCTACCAAGAGACCCAGTACTTC; CDR3 protein: CASSEARPAYQETQYF
D gene: NA; clone size: many; CDR3 length: 15; V gene: TRBV19; J gene: TRBJ1-5; CDR3 DNA: TGTGCCAGTAGCGCCGTGACAGGCCCCAATCAGCCCCAGCATTTT; CDR3 protein: CASSAVTGPNQPQHF
D gene: NA; clone size: few; CDR3 length: 12; V gene: TRBV12-3/TRBV12-4; J gene: TRBJ1-1; CDR3 DNA: TGTGCCAGCAGGGCCTTCAGAGGTGAAGCTTTCTTT; CDR3 protein: CASRAFRGEAFF
D gene: NA; clone size: NA; CDR3 length: 15; V gene: TRBV13; J gene: TRBJ2-2; CDR3 DNA: TGTGCCAGCAGCTTTGGTGGGGGTTTAGCCGGGGAGCTGTTTTTT; CDR3 protein: CASSFGGGLAGELFF
D gene: NA; clone size: many; CDR3 length: 13; V gene: TRBV6-1; J gene: TRBJ1-5; CDR3 DNA: TGTGCCAGCAGTGAATCCGGGGGGCAGCCCCAGCATTTT; CDR3 protein: CASSESGGQPQHF
D gene: NA; clone size: many; CDR3 length: 16; V gene: TRBV6-5; J gene: TRBJ2-2; CDR3 DNA: TGTGCCAGCAGTTACTCGGCCGTAGGAATGATCGGGGAGCTGTTTTTT; CDR3 protein: CASSYSAVGMIGELFF
D gene: NA; clone size: many; CDR3 length: 13; V gene: TRBV20-1; J gene: TRBJ2-7; CDR3 DNA: TGCAGTGCTAGAGAGGGAGCAGTCTACGAGCAGTACTTC; CDR3 protein: CSAREGAVYEQYF
D gene: TRBD1; clone size: NA; CDR3 length: 15; V gene: TRBV5-1; J gene: TRBJ1-1; CDR3 DNA: TGCGCCAGCAGCGGCTGGACAGGGGACAACACTGAAGCTTTCTTT; CDR3 protein: CASSGWTGDNTEAFF
D gene: NA; clone size: many; CDR3 length: 14; V gene: TRBV7-9; J gene: TRBJ1-2; CDR3 DNA: TGTGCCAGCAGCCCGGAGACAGAGAACTATGGCTACACCTTC; CDR3 protein: CASSPETENYGYTF
D gene: NA; clone size: few; CDR3 length: 16; V gene: TRBV4-2; J gene: TRBJ2-2; CDR3 DNA: TGTGCCAGCAGCCCGCTGGGGCCAGTTAACACCGGGGAGCTGTTTTTT; CDR3 protein: CASSPLGPVNTGELFF
D gene: TRBD1; clone size: few; CDR3 length: 14; V gene: TRBV12-3/TRBV12-4; J gene: TRBJ1-1; CDR3 DNA: TGTGCCAGCAGTGGCAGGGGGTATAACACTGAAGCTTTCTTT; CDR3 protein: CASSGRGYNTEAFF
D gene: NA; clone size: many; CDR3 length: 16; V gene: TRBV30; J gene: TRBJ1-5; CDR3 DNA: TGTGCCTGGAGTGGGGTTTCCTTCAGGGGCAATCAGCCCCAGCATTTT; CDR3 protein: CAWSGVSFRGNQPQHF
D gene: NA; clone size: many; CDR3 length: 14; V gene: TRBV6-2/TRBV6-3; J gene: TRBJ2-6; CDR3 DNA: TGTGCCAGCAGCCGGATCTCTGGGGCCAACGTCCTGACTTTC; CDR3 protein: CASSRISGANVLTF
D gene: NA; clone size: NA; CDR3 length: 14; V gene: TRBV19; J gene: TRBJ1-5; CDR3 DNA: TGTGCCAGTAGTTCTATAGGGGGAGTGGGGCCCCAGCATTTT; CDR3 protein: CASSSIGGVGPQHF
D gene: NA; clone size: many; CDR3 length: 15; V gene: TRBV19; J gene: TRBJ2-7; CDR3 DNA: TGTGCCAGTAGTCCCCCACCGGGAAGCTATGGCGAGCAGTACTTC; CDR3 protein: CASSPPPGSYGEQYF
D gene: NA; clone size: many; CDR3 length: 13; V gene: TRBV14; J gene: TRBJ1-2; CDR3 DNA: TGTGCCAGCAGCCAAGAAGAACACTATGGCTACACCTTC; CDR3 protein: CASSQEEHYGYTF
D gene: NA; clone size: NA; CDR3 length: 17; V gene: TRBV11-2; J gene: TRBJ2-7; CDR3 DNA: TGTGCCAGCAGCTTAGTGAGGTCGGCCACCTCCTCCTACGAGCAGTACTTC; CDR3 protein: CASSLVRSATSSYEQYF
D gene: NA; clone size: NA; CDR3 length: 13; V gene: TRBV27; J gene: TRBJ1-2; CDR3 DNA: TGTGCCAGCAGCCCTGGGGTGGGGGTTGGCTACACCTTC; CDR3 protein: CASSPGVGVGYTF
D gene: TRBD1; clone size: many; CDR3 length: 15; V gene: TRBV12-3/TRBV12-4; J gene: TRBJ2-2; CDR3 DNA: TGTGCCAGCAGGAAGGGACAGGGGGCTACCGGGGAGCTGTTTTTT; CDR3 protein: CASRKGQGATGELFF
D gene: TRBD1; clone size: many; CDR3 length: 16; V gene: TRBV11-3; J gene: TRBJ2-5; CDR3 DNA: TGTGCCAGCAGCATAAGACGGACAGGGGGACAAGAGACCCAGTACTTC; CDR3 protein: CASSIRRTGGQETQYF
D gene: NA; clone size: NA; CDR3 length: 13; V gene: TRBV4-1; J gene: TRBJ2-5; CDR3 DNA: TGCGCCAGCAGCCACCCCACCGGGGAGACCCAGTACTTC; CDR3 protein: CASSHPTGETQYF
D gene: NA; clone size: NA; CDR3 length: 11; V gene: TRBV19; J gene: TRBJ1-2; CDR3 DNA: TGTGCCAGTAGTATCGGGGTCGGCTACACCTTC; CDR3 protein: CASSIGVGYTF
D gene: NA; clone size: NA; CDR3 length: 13; V gene: TRBV6-5; J gene: TRBJ1-1; CDR3 DNA: TGTGCCACAACGTTGCTCGGGAACACTGAAGCTTTCTTT; CDR3 protein: CATTLLGNTEAFF
D gene: TRBD2; clone size: NA; CDR3 length: 13; V gene: TRBV29-1; J gene: TRBJ2-7; CDR3 DNA: TGCAGCGTTGGGCGGGGGGGGAACTACGAGCAGTACTTC; CDR3 protein: CSVGRGGNYEQYF
D gene: NA; clone size: few; CDR3 length: 15; V gene: TRBV28; J gene: TRBJ2-6; CDR3 DNA: TGTGCCAGCAGTTTTTCCAGCTATGGGGCCAACGTCCTGACTTTC; CDR3 protein: CASSFSSYGANVLTF
D gene: TRBD1; clone size: many; CDR3 length: 16; V gene: TRBV11-2; J gene: TRBJ2-7; CDR3 DNA: TGTGCCAGCAGCCCCCTAAGGGGCAGGGGGCCCTACGAGCAGTACTTC; CDR3 protein: CASSPLRGRGPYEQYF
D gene: NA; clone size: few; CDR3 length: 15; V gene: TRBV18; J gene: TRBJ2-2; CDR3 DNA: TGTGCCAGCTCACCAACGGGACCGGGCACCGGGGAGCTGTTTTTT; CDR3 protein: CASSPTGPGTGELFF
D gene: NA; clone size: NA; CDR3 length: 15; V gene: TRBV28; J gene: TRBJ1-1; CDR3 DNA: TGTGCCAGCAGTTGGGTCCTCCGGCCGGGGGACGGAGCTTTCTTT; CDR3 protein: CASSWVLRPGDGAFF
D gene: TRBD1; clone size: many; CDR3 length: 15; V gene: TRBV6-5; J gene: TRBJ1-3; CDR3 DNA: TGTGCCAGCAGTTACACGGGACAGTCTGGAAACACCATATATTTT; CDR3 protein: CASSYTGQSGNTIYF
D gene: NA; clone size: many; CDR3 length: 14; V gene: TRBV19; J gene: TRBJ1-1; CDR3 DNA: TGTGCCAGTAACTACGGCGGGGAAAATTCTGAAGCTTTCTTT; CDR3 protein: CASNYGGENSEAFF
D gene: NA; clone size: many; CDR3 length: 13; V gene: TRBV12-3/TRBV12-4; J gene: TRBJ2-7; CDR3 DNA: TGTGCCAGCAGTTTGTTGCGGGTTTCCGAGCAGTACTTC; CDR3 protein: CASSLLRVSEQYF
D gene: NA; clone size: many; CDR3 length: 13; V gene: TRBV29-1; J gene: TRBJ1-2; CDR3 DNA: TGCAGCGTCCGGGGGGCAGCTAACTATGGCTACACCTTC; CDR3 protein: CSVRGAANYGYTF
D gene: NA; clone size: few; CDR3 length: 10; V gene: TRBV6-1; J gene: TRBJ1-5; CDR3 DNA: TGTGCCAGCAGTCTAAGGCCCCAGCATTTT; CDR3 protein: CASSLRPQHF
D gene: NA; clone size: many; CDR3 length: 14; V gene: TRBV19; J gene: TRBJ2-2; CDR3 DNA: TGTGCCAGTAGTATAGATTTGGGAACCAGGGAGCTGTTTTTT; CDR3 protein: CASSIDLGTRELFF
D gene: TRBD1; clone size: many; CDR3 length: 15; V gene: TRBV29-1; J gene: TRBJ1-1; CDR3 DNA: TGCAGCGTTGGGGGGCTTGACAGGGGAAACACTGAAGCTTTCTTT; CDR3 protein: CSVGGLDRGNTEAFF
D gene: NA; clone size: NA; CDR3 length: 16; V gene: TRBV24-1; J gene: TRBJ2-2; CDR3 DNA: TGTGCCACCAGTGACCACACTCTAACAGGGACCGGGGAGCTGTTTTTT; CDR3 protein: CATSDHTLTGTGELFF
D gene: NA; clone size: NA; CDR3 length: 16; V gene: TRBV9; J gene: TRBJ2-5; CDR3 DNA: TGTGCCAGCAGCGTAGACCCGGACAGATTTCAAGAGACCCAGTACTTC; CDR3 protein: CASSVDPDRFQETQYF
D gene: NA; clone size: many; CDR3 length: 14; V gene: TRBV5-1; J gene: TRBJ1-1; CDR3 DNA: TGCGCCAGCAGACCCCGGGGAATGAACACTGAAGCTTTCTTT; CDR3 protein: CASRPRGMNTEAFF
D gene: NA; clone size: NA; CDR3 length: 15; V gene: TRBV30; J gene: TRBJ2-6; CDR3 DNA: TGTGCCTGGAGTGTACTGGGGACTGGGGCCAACGTCCTGACTTTC; CDR3 protein: CAWSVLGTGANVLTF
D gene: TRBD1; clone size: NA; CDR3 length: 15; V gene: TRBV3-1; J gene: TRBJ2-7; CDR3 DNA: TGTGCCAGCAGCCAAGTGGGGACAGGGTTCCACGAGCAGTACTTC; CDR3 protein: CASSQVGTGFHEQYF
D gene: NA; clone size: many; CDR3 length: 13; V gene: TRBV19; J gene: TRBJ1-1; CDR3 DNA: TGTGCCAGTAGACCGAAGTTTAACACTGAAGCTTTCTTT; CDR3 protein: CASRPKFNTEAFF
D gene: NA; clone size: many; CDR3 length: 13; V gene: TRBV28; J gene: TRBJ1-2; CDR3 DNA: TGTGCCAGCAGCCATCCGGGGGTCTATGGCTACACCTTC; CDR3 protein: CASSHPGVYGYTF
D gene: TRBD2; clone size: many; CDR3 length: 15; V gene: TRBV28; J gene: TRBJ2-7; CDR3 DNA: TGTGCCAGCAGTCCCTCGGGACTAGCGGCCTACGAGCAGTACTTC; CDR3 protein: CASSPSGLAAYEQYF
D gene: NA; clone size: many; CDR3 length: 15; V gene: TRBV7-9; J gene: TRBJ2-7; CDR3 DNA: TGTGCCAGCAGCTTGGTAACAGTCGGGGCCTACGAGCAGTACTTC; CDR3 protein: CASSLVTVGAYEQYF
D gene: NA; clone size: many; CDR3 length: 14; V gene: TRBV2; J gene: TRBJ1-2; CDR3 DNA: TGTGCCAGCAGTAAAGACAGGCTTAACTATGGCTACACCTTC; CDR3 protein: CASSKDRLNYGYTF
D gene: NA; clone size: many; CDR3 length: 14; V gene: TRBV4-1; J gene: TRBJ2-2; CDR3 DNA: TGCGCCAGCAGCCAAGACCCCGTGGTCAGGGAGCTGTTTTTT; CDR3 protein: CASSQDPVVRELFF
D gene: NA; clone size: NA; CDR3 length: 13; V gene: TRBV12-3/TRBV12-4; J gene: TRBJ1-1; CDR3 DNA: TGTGCCAGTAGTTGTGGCATGGGCACTGAAGCTTTCTTT; CDR3 protein: CASSCGMGTEAFF
D gene: TRBD2; clone size: once; CDR3 length: 14; V gene: TRBV12-3/TRBV12-4; J gene: TRBJ2-7; CDR3 DNA: TGTGCCAGCACCCCGACTAGCAGCTCCTACGAGCAGTACTTC; CDR3 protein: CASTPTSSSYEQYF